The rows below give T cell receptor beta chains drawn from one sample of a study of T cell repertoires in cytomegalovirus infection. TCRdb reprocessed the reads via MiXCR and lists one record per CDR3 protein. The sample holds 200,000 to 300,000 distinct CDR3 sequences, 9.1% seen once. The sample comprised PBMCs. Receptors originate from a human donor in good health (CMV status not recorded). Some clones in this sample may be carry-over from other donors' samples. Each CDR3 is given with its conserved first and last residue. A D gene is named only where the DNA matches it firmly.

D gene: .; V gene: TRBV6-2/TRBV6-3; J gene: TRBJ2-1; CDR3 protein: CASSYRRESSYNEQFF
D gene: .; V gene: TRBV7-2; J gene: TRBJ1-1; CDR3 protein: CASSPGQWNTEAFF
D gene: .; V gene: TRBV6-4; J gene: TRBJ2-7; CDR3 protein: CASSDPGRGIYEQYF
D gene: .; V gene: TRBV20-1; J gene: TRBJ1-6; CDR3 protein: CSALGVVNSPLHF
D gene: .; V gene: TRBV28; J gene: TRBJ2-3; CDR3 protein: CASSPHTDTQYF
D gene: TRBD1; V gene: TRBV20-1; J gene: TRBJ1-1; CDR3 protein: CSASDRDRGPDTEAFF
D gene: .; V gene: TRBV7-2; J gene: TRBJ2-3; CDR3 protein: CASSFRKPASDTQYF
D gene: TRBD1; V gene: TRBV19; J gene: TRBJ1-1; CDR3 protein: CASSIDDRTGSFTEAFF
D gene: TRBD2; V gene: TRBV12-3/TRBV12-4; J gene: TRBJ2-3; CDR3 protein: CASSSSGRGTDTQYF
D gene: .; V gene: TRBV11-2; J gene: TRBJ2-4; CDR3 protein: CASSLGGQGSDKNIQYF
D gene: TRBD2; V gene: TRBV19; J gene: TRBJ2-1; CDR3 protein: CASSIAPGTSGKPRRGKQFF
D gene: .; V gene: TRBV18; J gene: TRBJ2-7; CDR3 protein: CASSPQPSRAGEQYF
D gene: .; V gene: TRBV18; J gene: TRBJ1-1; CDR3 protein: CASSPTRGPTEAFF
D gene: .; V gene: TRBV7-3; J gene: TRBJ2-5; CDR3 protein: CASSPSFGQVETQYF
D gene: TRBD2; V gene: TRBV4-3; J gene: TRBJ2-3; CDR3 protein: CASSLASGGAGDTQYF
D gene: .; V gene: TRBV7-8; J gene: TRBJ2-2; CDR3 protein: CASSLGRRGGRDTGELFF
D gene: .; V gene: TRBV7-2; J gene: TRBJ1-4; CDR3 protein: CASSLRQSASPNEKLFF
D gene: .; V gene: TRBV7-9; J gene: TRBJ2-7; CDR3 protein: CASEGASAYEQYF
D gene: TRBD1; V gene: TRBV28; J gene: TRBJ2-4; CDR3 protein: CASSSGTGIGENIQYF
D gene: .; V gene: TRBV11-2; J gene: TRBJ2-3; CDR3 protein: CASSFGIDTQYF
D gene: .; V gene: TRBV7-8; J gene: TRBJ2-1; CDR3 protein: CASSLASSRNEQFF
D gene: TRBD1; V gene: TRBV7-2; J gene: TRBJ1-5; CDR3 protein: CASSLTHLIGQGASNQPQHF
D gene: .; V gene: TRBV11-3; J gene: TRBJ2-1; CDR3 protein: CASSLEPTEGGEQFF
D gene: .; V gene: TRBV24-1; J gene: TRBJ2-1; CDR3 protein: CATSDWGGDSHDNEQFF
D gene: .; V gene: TRBV7-2; J gene: TRBJ2-7; CDR3 protein: CASSSYKGGEQYF
D gene: .; V gene: TRBV7-2; J gene: TRBJ2-3; CDR3 protein: CASALAGLTDTQYF
D gene: .; V gene: TRBV6-5; J gene: TRBJ2-5; CDR3 protein: CASSWQGRSKQETQYF
D gene: .; V gene: TRBV19; J gene: TRBJ2-1; CDR3 protein: CASSIVTYNEQFF
D gene: TRBD1; V gene: TRBV20-1; J gene: TRBJ2-5; CDR3 protein: CSARSRDRGPYQETQYF
D gene: .; V gene: TRBV7-2; J gene: TRBJ1-2; CDR3 protein: CASSLATGIINYGYTF
D gene: .; V gene: TRBV19; J gene: TRBJ1-2; CDR3 protein: CASSARDPGLGYTF
D gene: .; V gene: TRBV24-1; J gene: TRBJ2-7; CDR3 protein: CATSATNPGEQYF
D gene: .; V gene: TRBV7-8; J gene: TRBJ1-1; CDR3 protein: CASSVTRISNTEAFF
D gene: TRBD2; V gene: TRBV7-2; J gene: TRBJ2-3; CDR3 protein: CASNLSGKDTQYF
D gene: TRBD2; V gene: TRBV4-3; J gene: TRBJ2-1; CDR3 protein: CASSQVVKREVNNEQFF
D gene: .; V gene: TRBV28; J gene: TRBJ1-3; CDR3 protein: CATVGGNTIYF
D gene: TRBD1; V gene: TRBV20-1; J gene: TRBJ1-2; CDR3 protein: CSAGQGGYGYTF
D gene: .; V gene: TRBV30; J gene: TRBJ2-5; CDR3 protein: CAWSPEAETQYF
D gene: .; V gene: TRBV27; J gene: TRBJ1-1; CDR3 protein: CASSFRVSTEAFF
D gene: TRBD2; V gene: TRBV12-5; J gene: TRBJ2-7; CDR3 protein: CASGLDRLAASYEQYF
D gene: TRBD1; V gene: TRBV7-9; J gene: TRBJ1-1; CDR3 protein: CASRQTGGTEAFF
D gene: TRBD2; V gene: TRBV24-1; J gene: TRBJ2-5; CDR3 protein: CAAGGDSGGAIETQYF
D gene: .; V gene: TRBV6-6; J gene: TRBJ2-7; CDR3 protein: CASSYLGSPYEQYF
D gene: .; V gene: TRBV20-1; J gene: TRBJ1-1; CDR3 protein: CSARPGHSNTEAFF
D gene: TRBD2; V gene: TRBV7-2; J gene: TRBJ2-7; CDR3 protein: CASSLAGLAGGAEQYF
D gene: .; V gene: TRBV18; J gene: TRBJ1-3; CDR3 protein: CASSTGQVGSGNTIYF
D gene: .; V gene: TRBV27; J gene: TRBJ2-2; CDR3 protein: CASSLDSKTDTGELFF
D gene: .; V gene: TRBV7-2; J gene: TRBJ2-7; CDR3 protein: CASSLNRAVEQYF
D gene: .; V gene: TRBV7-9; J gene: TRBJ2-3; CDR3 protein: CASNYKDLRTQYF
D gene: TRBD1; V gene: TRBV20-1; J gene: TRBJ2-6; CDR3 protein: CSASLPLGQGANRLRANVLTF
D gene: TRBD2; V gene: TRBV7-2; J gene: TRBJ2-3; CDR3 protein: CASIGGGGRAVKDTQYF
D gene: .; V gene: TRBV7-2; J gene: TRBJ1-5; CDR3 protein: CASSLVGVQHF
D gene: .; V gene: TRBV9; J gene: TRBJ1-2; CDR3 protein: CASSPSGVTGYTF